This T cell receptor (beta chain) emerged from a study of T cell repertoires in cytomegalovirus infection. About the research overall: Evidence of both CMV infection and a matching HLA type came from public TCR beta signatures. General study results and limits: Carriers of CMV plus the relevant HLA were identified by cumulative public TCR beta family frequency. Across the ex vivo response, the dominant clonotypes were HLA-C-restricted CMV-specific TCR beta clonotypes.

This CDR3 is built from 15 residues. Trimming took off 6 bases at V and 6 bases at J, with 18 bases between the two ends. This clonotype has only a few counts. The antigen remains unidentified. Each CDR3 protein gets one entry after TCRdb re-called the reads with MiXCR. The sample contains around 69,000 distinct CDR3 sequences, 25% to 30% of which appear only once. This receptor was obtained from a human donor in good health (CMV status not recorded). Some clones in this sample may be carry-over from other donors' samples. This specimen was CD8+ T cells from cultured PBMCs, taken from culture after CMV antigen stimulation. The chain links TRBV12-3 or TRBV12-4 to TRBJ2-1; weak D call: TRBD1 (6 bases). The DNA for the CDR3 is TGTGCCAGCAGAGCCCCAGGGACACGAGTCAATGAGCAGTTCTTC. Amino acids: CASRAPGTRVNEQFF.